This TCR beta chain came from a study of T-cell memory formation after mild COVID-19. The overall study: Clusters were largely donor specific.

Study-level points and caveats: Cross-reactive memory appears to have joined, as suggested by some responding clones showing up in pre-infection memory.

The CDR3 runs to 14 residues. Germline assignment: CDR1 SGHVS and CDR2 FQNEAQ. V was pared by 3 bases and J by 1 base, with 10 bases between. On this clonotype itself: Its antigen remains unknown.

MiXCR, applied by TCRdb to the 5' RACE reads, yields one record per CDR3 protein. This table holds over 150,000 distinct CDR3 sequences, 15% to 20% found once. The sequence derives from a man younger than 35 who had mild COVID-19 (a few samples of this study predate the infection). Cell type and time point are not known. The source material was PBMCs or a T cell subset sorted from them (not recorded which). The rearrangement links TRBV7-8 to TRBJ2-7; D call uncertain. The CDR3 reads CASSFVAESYEQYF. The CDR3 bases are TGTGCCAGCAGCTTTGTCGCAGAGTCCTACGAGCAGTACTTC.